Given below is one TCR beta chain in context. Its target is unknown. Trimming removed 7 bases at V and 0 bases at J, with 13 bases between. The CDR3 extends over 15 amino acids. The V gene's germline CDR1 is SNHLY and CDR2 FYNNEI. This specimen belongs to a study of shared clonotypes between healthy human individuals. Study-level results: Incompleteness in sorted-subset sequencing, despite large depth, was shown by rarefaction. Non-shared clonotypes were found to have lower generation probabilities than the clonotypes that were shared by all four of the sorted-subset donors. A handful of donors shared about 4.5% of their naive CD4 clonotypes.

Deep-level settings were used for running the assay. Method: immunoSEQ multiplex PCR; TCRdb's copy keeps in-frame clones and lacks some. The sample has roughly 500,000 clones; 90% to 96% are singletons. V gene TRBV2 combines with J gene TRBJ2-1; D is perhaps TRBD1 or TRBD2 (5 bases each). This TCR was sampled from a young woman in good health. The sequencing input was naive CD4+ T cells sorted from blood. Subset: CD45RA+ positively selected. CDR3: CASTHRDASYNEQFF. DNA for the CDR3: TGTGCCAGCACCCACCGGGACGCCTCCTACAATGAGCAGTTCTTC.